These 24 T cell receptor beta chains came from one sample sequenced in a study of radiotherapy plus CTLA-4 blockade in lung cancer. TCRdb keeps only in-frame clones here, not all; method: immunoSEQ multiplex PCR. Seen here are roughly 35,000 clones, about 69% observed once, and the top ten hold around an eighth. Source: peripheral blood, taken from a patient treated with radiotherapy plus ipilimumab. The source is a human donor with non-small cell lung cancer that progressed on radiotherapy plus ipilimumab.

The chain is built from TRBV18 and TRBJ2-6; TRBD1 agrees at 9 bases. Germline CDR1 and CDR2: KGHSH and LQKENI. The CDR3 length is 18 residues. V lost 3 bases and J lost 0; bases outside the gene matches: 6. The CDR3 coding sequence is TGTGCCAGCTCACCTACCGGGACAGGGACCTCTGGGGCCAACGTCCTGACTTTC. Its translation: CASSPTGTGTSGANVLTF.

The rearrangement links TRBV6-1 to TRBJ2-2, with D hard to call. This CDR3 is 14 amino acids long. The germline CDR1 and CDR2 sequences are MNHNS and SASEGT. The V end lost 6 bases, the J end lost 1 base, and 9 bases lay between the germline ends. The DNA for the CDR3 is TGTGCCAGCAGGAAGGAACTGAACACCGGGGAGCTGTTTTTT. This sequence encodes CASRKELNTGELFF.

This clone occurred once. V gene TRBV6-5 combines with J gene TRBJ1-1; 9 nucleotides match TRBD1. Germline V lookup: CDR1 MNHEY, CDR2 SVGAGI. The ends lost 2 bases at V and 3 bases at J; junction bases unmatched: 4. This CDR3 region has 15 residues. Here the CDR3 DNA reads TGTGCCAGCAGTTACGGCGGACAGGGGCACACTGAAGCTTTCTTT. Translation gives CASSYGGQGHTEAFF.

The genes are TRBV6-1 and TRBJ2-1, with D unclear. Trimming removed 5 bases from V and 4 bases from J, with 9 bases in between. The CDR3 length is 13 residues. The V gene's germline CDR1 is MNHNS and CDR2 SASEGT. The CDR3, as DNA: TGTGCCAGCAGTCCCAGCTGGTACAATGAGCAGTTCTTC. It specifies CASSPSWYNEQFF.

The gene calls are TRBV27 and TRBJ1-2; perhaps TRBD1 as D (5 bases). The germline V gene encodes CDR1 MNHEY and CDR2 SMNVEV (reference sequence). V was clipped by 5 bases and J by 4 bases, with 14 bases between them. This CDR3 region has 14 residues. DNA of the CDR3: TGTGCCAGCAGTGTAGCAGGGTTGGGCTATGGCTACACCTTC. As protein: CASSVAGLGYGYTF.

V gene TRBV28 combines with J gene TRBJ1-5; D is undetermined. The germline V gene encodes CDR1 MDHEN and CDR2 SYDVKM. V was clipped by 3 bases and J by 0 bases, with 12 bases between them. This CDR3 has 16 residues. CDR3: CASSLGSLDSNQPQHF. The DNA for the CDR3 is TGTGCCAGCAGTTTGGGGAGTCTGGATAGCAATCAGCCCCAGCATTTT.

CDR3 nucleotides: TGTGCCAGCAGTTTTGGCGCTAGCGGGAGGGCCCGGGACTACAATGAGCAGTTCTTC. Amino acids: CASSFGASGRARDYNEQFF. This sequence joins TRBV27 and TRBJ2-1; 12 nucleotides agree with TRBD2. CDR1 and CDR2 (germline): MNHEY, SMNVEV (reference sequence). V was clipped by 3 bases and J by 3 bases; unmatched bases: 12. The CDR3 is made up of 19 amino acids.

CDR3 sequence: CASSLGTGGEAFF. The CDR3 nucleotides read TGTGCCAGCAGCTTGGGGACGGGGGGTGAAGCTTTCTTT. This chain joins TRBV13 and TRBJ1-1; the D gene is possibly TRBD1 (5 bases). This CDR3 region has 13 residues. CDR1 is PRHDT, CDR2 FYEKMQ, per germline (reference sequence). V shed 3 bases and J shed 7 bases, with 12 bases lying between them.

The chain couples TRBV4-1 to TRBJ1-5; D is undetermined. The CDR3 length is 14 residues. Trimming removed 1 base at V and 6 bases at J, with 10 bases between. CDR1 and CDR2 from the germline V gene are MGHRA and YSYEKL. This CDR3 is CASSQGREGQPQHF. The CDR3 coding sequence is TGCGCCAGCAGCCAAGGGAGGGAAGGTCAGCCCCAGCATTTT.

V gene TRBV27 combines with J gene TRBJ2-7; TRBD1 matches 7 bases. CDR1 and CDR2 from the germline V gene are MNHEY and SMNVEV (reference sequence). V trimming: 5 bases; J trimming: 2 bases; junction bases outside the gene matches: 9. This CDR3 has 15 residues. The CDR3 DNA reads TGTGCCAGCAGTCCCGACAGGGTGAGAACCTACGAGCAGTACTTC. Residues: CASSPDRVRTYEQYF.

This clone was found a few times. The chain joins TRBV21-1 to TRBJ2-4. TRBV21-1 is marked as a pseudogene. The CDR3 covers 17 residues. DNA of the CDR3: TGTGCCAGCAGCAAAGCGAGGAGGGGGGTGGGAAGCTACATTCAGTACTTC. Translation gives CASSKARRGVGSYIQYF.

This sequence joins TRBV5-5 and TRBJ2-1; 9 nucleotides agree with TRBD2. With 3 bases clipped from V and 1 base from J, the junction kept 8 bases outside the gene matches. The length of the CDR3 is 17 residues. Per germline, CDR1 SGHKS and CDR2 YYEKEE (reference sequence). DNA for the CDR3: TGTGCCAGCAGCTCAGGTAGCGGGAGAGAATCCTACAATGAGCAGTTCTTC. This codes for CASSSGSGRESYNEQFF.

The sample holds a few counts of this clone. The chain combines TRBV6-5 with TRBJ1-2; tentatively, D is TRBD1 (5 bases). Germline V gene sequence: CDR1 MNHEY, CDR2 SVGAGI. CDR3 length equals 15 residues. Trimming stripped 5 bases from V and 8 bases from J, with 21 bases between. DNA of the CDR3: TGTGCCAGCAGTCCCGGGACGTCTTCCATCTGGGGCTACACCTTC. Translating it yields CASSPGTSSIWGYTF.

This clone was seen only once. CDR3 sequence reads: CASSPDRDGTIYF. The CDR3 region has the DNA TGTGCCAGCAGCCCGGACAGGGACGGCACCATATATTTT. The rearrangement joins TRBV5-4 to TRBJ1-3; 8 positions agree with TRBD1. This CDR3 region has 13 residues. The V segment lost 4 bases and the J segment 9 bases; nucleotides outside the gene matches: 6. The germline gives CDR1 SGHNT, CDR2 YYREEE (reference sequence). Based on the CDR3 plus reference TRBV5-4 and TRBJ1-3, the full variable domain is ETGVTQSPTHLIKTRGQQVTLRCSSQSGHNTVSWYQQALGQGPQFIFQYYREEENGRGNFPPRFSGLQFPNYSSELNVNALELDDSALYLCASSPDRDGTIYFGEGSWLTVV.

Only one count was recorded for this clone. This chain connects TRBV30 to TRBJ2-7; a weak D match, TRBD1 (5 bases). V was pared by 4 bases and J by 3 bases, with 16 bases between. CDR3 length: 14 amino acids. The germline CDR1 and CDR2 sequences are GTSNPN and SVGIG (reference sequence). The CDR3 is CAWNVRAGHYEQYF. CDR3 nucleotides: TGTGCCTGGAACGTTCGGGCAGGACACTACGAGCAGTACTTC.

The chain is built from TRBV4-1 and TRBJ2-1; D ambiguous. This CDR3 spans 15 amino acids. Trimming removed 1 base from V and 7 bases from J, with 14 bases in between. Germline CDR1 MGHRA, CDR2 YSYEKL. Here the CDR3 DNA reads TGCGCCAGCAGCCAAGGAGAATTACTTCTTAATGAGCAGTTCTTC. It encodes CASSQGELLLNEQFF.

This sequence joins TRBV6-6 and TRBJ2-7; D is possibly TRBD1 (5 bases). Germline loops: CDR1 MNHNY, CDR2 SVGAGI (reference sequence). The CDR3 covers 13 residues. Between the trimmed V and J ends, which lost 6 bases and 4 bases, there was a span of 13 bases. The CDR3 DNA reads as TGTGCCAGCAGCCGACAGCGTAGGTACGAGCAGTACTTC. It translates to CASSRQRRYEQYF.

The chain employs TRBV6-5 and TRBJ1-2, with a tentative D call TRBD1 (5 bases). CDR1 MNHEY and CDR2 SVGAGI come from the germline V gene. Deletions cut 4 bases from V and 7 bases from J, with 13 bases between. This CDR3 spans 13 amino acids. The CDR3 nucleotides read TGTGCCAGCAGTTTGGGGCAGGGTAGTGGCTACACCTTC. It codes for CASSLGQGSGYTF.

CDR3 DNA sequence: TGTGCCAGCAGCTTGGGCGGAGGCACCGGGGAGCTGTTTTTT. It codes for CASSLGGGTGELFF. V usage is TRBV2 and J usage is TRBJ2-2; TRBD2 might be the D (5 bases). Looked up from germline, CDR1 is SNHLY and CDR2 is FYNNEI. This CDR3 spans 14 amino acids. Deletions cut 6 bases from V and 4 bases from J, with 12 bases between.

The rearrangement uses TRBV14 and TRBJ2-4; weak D call: TRBD1 (6 bases). The CDR3 runs 16 residues. Germline V gene lookup returns CDR1 SGHDN and CDR2 FVKESK. V shed 0 bases and J shed 9 bases, with 18 bases lying between them. CDR3: CASSQDVGAGRRIQYF. The DNA for the CDR3 is TGTGCCAGCAGCCAAGATGTGGGGGCAGGGCGGCGCATTCAGTACTTC.

This chain uses TRBV5-1 with TRBJ2-3, with 9 bases lining up with TRBD2. The CDR3 length is 14 residues. V shed 2 bases and J 3 bases; nucleotides not matched to a gene: 1. CDR1 and CDR2 (germline): SGHRS, YFSETQ. CDR3 in amino acids: CASSFAGGTDTQYF. As DNA, the CDR3 is TGCGCCAGCAGCTTTGCGGGGGGGACAGATACGCAGTATTTT.

The chain joins TRBV19 to TRBJ2-6; D ambiguous. Germline values: CDR1 LNHDA, CDR2 SQIVND (reference sequence). V was shortened by 6 bases and J by 0 bases, with 9 bases between the two germline ends. This CDR3 has 15 amino acids. The DNA of the CDR3 is TGTGCCAGTAGGTCGGCAGCCTCTGGGGCCAACGTCCTGACTTTC. Translation: CASRSAASGANVLTF. Full variable domain (outside the CDR3, taken from reference TRBV19 and TRBJ2-6): DGGITQSPKYLFRKEGQNVTLSCEQNLNHDAMYWYRQDPGQGLRLIYYSQIVNDFQKGDIAEGYSVSREKKESFPLTVTSAQKNPTAFYLCASRSAASGANVLTFGAGSRLTVL.

Comments on this clone: A junction boundary mismatches the germline segment, possibly from a read error. This chain links TRBV6-6 with TRBJ2-1; D gene ambiguous. Germline loops: CDR1 MNHNY, CDR2 SVGAGI (reference sequence). The CDR3 extends over 13 amino acids. The CDR3 is CASSYNSFNEQFF. In nucleotides, the CDR3 is TGTGCCAGCAGTTATAATTCCTTCAATGAGCAGTTCTTC.

The chain recombines TRBV19 with TRBJ1-6, with D unclear. Per germline, CDR1 LNHDA and CDR2 SQIVND (reference sequence). This CDR3 region has 15 residues. Trimming left V 4 bases short and J 0 bases short, with 7 bases between. In DNA, the CDR3 is TGTGCCAGTAGTACAGGTAGCTCCTATAATTCACCCCTCCACTTT. Residues: CASSTGSSYNSPLHF.